This T cell receptor beta chain originates from a study of radiotherapy plus CTLA-4 blockade in lung cancer. For the study at large: Patients showed objective responses in 15% to 20% of cases, and disease control was achieved by roughly 30%.

TCRdb's table, derived via immunoSEQ multiplex PCR, lists solely in-frame clones and lacks some. The sample shows under 90,000 clones, around 72% of them seen only once. Regarding this clone: Its antigen is as yet unknown.

It was focal radiation plus CTLA-4 blockade with ipilimumab that patients with chemo-refractory metastatic non-small-cell lung cancer received. There are 14 residues in the CDR3. Looked up from germline, CDR1 is SGHTA and CDR2 is FQGNSA. J was trimmed by 6 bases and V by 5 bases; bases with no gene match: 9. Study outcomes and limitations: Early blood T cell clone dynamics, with interferon-beta, were reported to best predict response.

The starting material was peripheral blood, obtained from a patient treated with radiotherapy plus ipilimumab. This chain links TRBV7-2 with TRBJ1-2, with TRBD1 matching 7 bases. The receptor comes from a human donor with non-small cell lung cancer that progressed on radiotherapy plus ipilimumab. This CDR3 is CASSPLTGFHGYTF. The CDR3 DNA follows: TGTGCCAGCAGCCCCTTGACAGGGTTTCATGGCTACACCTTC. Combining the CDR3 with reference TRBV7-2 and TRBJ1-2 gives the whole variable domain GAGVSQSPSNKVTEKGKDVELRCDPISGHTALYWYRQSLGQGLEFLIYFQGNSAPDKSGLPSDRFSAERTGGSVSTLTIQRTQQEDSAVYLCASSPLTGFHGYTFGSGTRLTVV.